This T cell receptor (beta chain) emerged from a study of tumor-infiltrating lymphocytes in primary liver carcinoma. Study-wide results and caveats: Tumors reached a significantly greater top-250-clone fraction than blood did (p = 0.039).

The investigators made TCR beta cDNA from roughly 460 ng total RNA, using a constant-region primer. Employing slightly modified ARM-PCR, three nested multiplex PCR rounds were run, and these gave rise to the TCR beta libraries. Each of the first two PCR rounds ran nine to ten cycles with TRBV1-TRBV30 forward and C-beta reverse primers. TCRdb ran MiXCR on the multiplex PCR reads and lists one entry per CDR3 protein. The sample carries 85,000 to 100,000 distinct CDR3 sequences, around 68% recorded once. As regards this clonotype: What it recognizes is unknown. Mismatch with germline at one junction end may stem from a read error.

The source material, about 18-33 mg of unsorted bulk tissue, was used to co-extract RNA and DNA. Chronic HBV infection affected patients, none of whom had received treatment. This CDR3 has 13 residues. The rearrangement joins TRBV12-3 or TRBV12-4 to TRBJ2-2, with 7 bases fitting TRBD1. The sample was tumor-adjacent normal liver tissue. The source of this sequence is a man aged 35-49 years with primary liver carcinoma and hepatitis B virus infection. CDR3 coding DNA: TGTGCCAACAGCCCGACAGGGTCCGGGAAGCTGTTTTTC. Translated: CANSPTGSGKLFF.